This is a list of T cell receptor beta chains from one sample in a study of blood T cells in healthy people across ages. A single record per CDR3 protein comes from TCRdb applying MiXCR to the 5' RACE reads. The sample contains hundreds of thousands of distinct CDR3 sequences, around 46% of which appear only once. The material sequenced was blood. These receptors all come from a man aged 25 to 45 in good health. CDR3s include the opening cysteine and the closing phenylalanine or tryptophan. A D gene is named only where the DNA matches it firmly. Rows may omit the clone size; those that give it use once, few, many or a size class.

V	J	D	size	CDR3	DNA
TRBV28	TRBJ2-7	NA	few	CASSTQTEQYF	TGTGCCAGCAGCACCCAAACCGAGCAGTACTTC
TRBV24-1	TRBJ2-5	NA	NA	CATSTLGQETQYF	TGTGCCACCAGCACGCTGGGTCAAGAGACCCAGTACTTC
TRBV20-1	TRBJ1-2	TRBD1	many	CSAGQGINYGYTF	TGCAGTGCTGGACAGGGAATTAACTATGGCTACACCTTC
TRBV7-2	TRBJ2-7	TRBD2	NA	CASSLAGAGVTNEQYF	TGTGCCAGCAGCTTAGCTGGAGCGGGGGTAACCAACGAGCAGTACTTC
TRBV3-1	TRBJ2-7	NA	NA	CASSLSQGTSEQYF	TGTGCCAGCAGCCTTTCTCAGGGCACAAGCGAGCAGTACTTC
TRBV6-2/TRBV6-3	TRBJ2-1	NA	few	CASNKGAYNEQFF	TGTGCCAGCAACAAGGGGGCCTACAATGAGCAGTTCTTC
TRBV20-1	TRBJ2-2	TRBD1	NA	CSARGTGGSGTGELFF	TGCAGTGCTAGAGGGACAGGGGGCTCAGGCACCGGGGAGCTGTTTTTT
TRBV6-5	TRBJ2-1	NA	NA	CASSPLQGGYNEQFF	TGTGCCAGCAGTCCCTTACAGGGGGGGTACAATGAGCAGTTCTTC
TRBV6-1	TRBJ2-3	NA	NA	CASSGNLRTDTQYF	TGTGCCAGCAGTGGTAACTTACGCACAGATACGCAGTATTTT
TRBV6-5	TRBJ2-7	NA	NA	CASSYGFYEQYF	TGTGCCAGCAGCTACGGCTTTTACGAGCAGTACTTC
TRBV12-3/TRBV12-4	TRBJ1-2	NA	few	CASSVSRTYGYTF	TGTGCCAGCAGTGTTTCCCGGACCTATGGCTACACCTTC
TRBV9	TRBJ2-5	NA	few	CASSVGDEETQYF	TGTGCCAGCAGCGTAGGAGACGAAGAGACCCAGTACTTC
TRBV7-3	TRBJ2-4	TRBD2	NA	CASSLGGGAPNIQYF	TGTGCCAGCAGCTTAGGCGGGGGGGCCCCAAACATTCAGTACTTC
TRBV5-1	TRBJ2-1	NA	many	CASSGGQAYNEQFF	TGCGCCAGCAGTGGAGGACAAGCCTACAATGAGCAGTTCTTC
TRBV5-1	TRBJ2-1	NA	NA	CASSLDVGRSYNEQFF	TGCGCCAGCAGCTTGGATGTGGGAAGATCCTACAATGAGCAGTTCTTC
TRBV7-2	TRBJ2-5	NA	NA	CASSLGFRASYQETQYF	TGTGCCAGCAGCTTAGGATTCAGGGCTTCGTACCAAGAGACCCAGTACTTC
TRBV19	TRBJ2-1	NA	NA	CASSISFNEQFF	TGTGCCAGTAGTATTTCTTTCAATGAGCAGTTCTTC
TRBV27	TRBJ1-2	NA	few	CASSFAGRDGYTF	TGTGCCAGCAGTTTCGCAGGGCGGGATGGCTACACCTTC
TRBV5-1	TRBJ2-1	TRBD2	NA	CASSFFPGGSGGEQFF	TGCGCCAGCAGCTTTTTCCCTGGCGGGAGTGGGGGTGAGCAGTTCTTC
TRBV5-1	TRBJ1-2	TRBD1	NA	CASGGTATNYGYTF	TGCGCCAGCGGGGGGACAGCCACTAACTATGGCTACACCTTC
TRBV3-1	TRBJ2-7	NA	NA	CASSLREGVEQYF	TGTGCCAGCAGCCTCAGAGAGGGGGTCGAGCAGTACTTC
TRBV6-5	TRBJ2-2	NA	few	CASSYLGGESGELFF	TGTGCCAGCAGTTATCTCGGGGGCGAGTCCGGGGAGCTGTTTTTT
TRBV20-1	TRBJ2-3	NA	many	CSARVSGSTDTQYF	TGCAGTGCTAGGGTCTCGGGTAGCACAGATACGCAGTATTTT
TRBV20-1	TRBJ1-6	TRBD1	few	CSGQGGGESPLHF	TGCAGTGGCCAGGGGGGAGGAGAGTCACCCCTCCACTTT
TRBV7-2	TRBJ2-7	TRBD1	few	CASSQGQRKSYEQYF	TGTGCCAGCAGCCAGGGACAGAGAAAGTCCTACGAGCAGTACTTC
TRBV19	TRBJ1-6	NA	NA	CASRTAPGYNSPLHF	TGTGCCAGCCGCACCGCCCCAGGGTACAATTCACCCCTCCACTTT
TRBV7-6	TRBJ1-1	TRBD1	few	CASSLEVTGIMNTEAFF	TGTGCCAGCAGCTTAGAAGTGACAGGGATCATGAACACTGAAGCTTTCTTT
TRBV29-1	TRBJ2-7	NA	NA	CSVEDAGDRGHEQYF	TGCAGCGTTGAAGATGCGGGAGACAGGGGCCACGAGCAGTACTTC
TRBV2	TRBJ2-2	TRBD2	NA	CASTPPGLADTGELFF	TGTGCCAGCACGCCTCCGGGACTAGCTGACACCGGGGAGCTGTTTTTT
TRBV6-1	TRBJ1-5	TRBD1	NA	CASSGNRGLSNQPQHF	TGTGCCAGCAGTGGAAACAGGGGCTTGAGCAATCAGCCCCAGCATTTT
TRBV6-5	TRBJ1-6	TRBD1	few	CASTRQGASPLHF	TGTGCCAGCACGCGACAGGGGGCTTCACCCCTCCACTTT